These T cell receptor beta chains were read from a single sample in a study of OX40 agonist ivuxolimab in advanced cancers. Libraries were prepared by immunoSEQ multiplex PCR; TCRdb keeps only in-frame clonotypes and omits some of them. The table shows 66,000 or so clones, with roughly nine tenths occurring only once. The starting material was CD4+ or CD8+ T cells sorted from blood, obtained in a trial of the OX40 agonist ivuxolimab. The source is an adult with an advanced solid tumor such as melanoma, head and neck, liver or kidney cancer. The CDR3 runs from the conserved cysteine through the conserved F or W.

V: TRBV19; length: 12; CDR3: CASSPLWSAQHF
V: TRBV28; length: 18; CDR3: CASSPHTEGWVAKNIQYF
V: TRBV14; length: 15; CDR3: CASSSGPREGEKLFF
V: TRBV25-1; length: 14; CDR3: CASSGAARGETQYF
V: TRBV6-6; length: 15; CDR3: CASSYAGPDDYEQYF
V: TRBV6-1; length: 15; CDR3: CASSEAKGTGYGYTF
V: TRBV7-2; length: 14; CDR3: CASSSWTGGNEQFF
V: TRBV5-6; length: 16; CDR3: CASSLLQGARSSPLHF
V: TRBV5-1; length: 18; CDR3: CASSATGLSYFDTGELFF
V: TRBV7-9; length: 19; CDR3: CASGLPLISQGALGNTIYF
V: TRBV6-6; length: 13; CDR3: CASSTGAGTEQFF
V: TRBV6-5; length: 16; CDR3: CASSSGQGGSNEKLFF
V: TRBV11-2; length: 15; CDR3: CASSPGTVNAGELFF
V: TRBV5-1; length: 15; CDR3: CASSLAGEDYNEQFF
V: TRBV4-3; length: 15; CDR3: CASSHLAVNYNEQFF
V: TRBV5-1; length: 15; CDR3: CATSRTGGLQETQYF
V: TRBV5-8; length: 15; CDR3: CASSLDGRVGTEAFF
V: TRBV7-2; length: 14; CDR3: CASSLFATNEKLFF
V: TRBV30; length: 14; CDR3: CAWSPGMGGNTIYF
V: TRBV5-1; length: 14; CDR3: CASSNGDSRAEAFF
V: TRBV19; length: 14; CDR3: CASTAGRLDTEAFF
V: TRBV2; length: 13; CDR3: CASSEETLSGYTF
V: TRBV4-1; length: 18; CDR3: CASSQDIRPRGATGELFF
V: TRBV7-2; length: 14; CDR3: CASSLGLAENEQFF
V: TRBV5-6; length: 13; CDR3: CASSSGTALLQYF
V: TRBV28; length: 13; CDR3: CASSSVAVGIQYF
V: TRBV4-2; length: 16; CDR3: CASSQDASGGKETQYF
V: TRBV19; length: 15; CDR3: CASSTGGGVTDTQYF
V: TRBV12-5; length: 13; CDR3: CASAGTSDYEQYF
V: TRBV6-5; length: 14; CDR3: CASSYSSFKDTQYF
V: TRBV7-2; length: 16; CDR3: CASSLRSGRADDEQFF
V: TRBV18; length: 16; CDR3: CASSVRDPGSTDTQYF
V: TRBV18; length: 15; CDR3: CASSIGHLMNTEAFF
V: TRBV30; length: 12; CDR3: CACTWGVEGYTF
V: TRBV5-6; length: 19; CDR3: CASSFHLTVPFFTNEKLFF
V: TRBV6-4; length: 13; CDR3: CASSEGRGRVQFF
V: TRBV6-1; length: 14; CDR3: CASSAQGMNTEAFF
V: TRBV7-2; length: 16; CDR3: CASSLGLPRGAGELFF
V: TRBV7-3; length: 15; CDR3: CASSSTGGSGYGYTF
V: TRBV6-1; length: 16; CDR3: CASSEALAGAYNEQFF
V: TRBV6-6; length: 14; CDR3: CASSALTWEGQVTF
V: TRBV28; length: 15; CDR3: CASRKGGGGNYEQYF
V: TRBV5-1; length: 13; CDR3: CASSLAVGTAQFF
V: TRBV27; length: 18; CDR3: CASSFRVPWDRGEHTQYF
V: TRBV14; length: 14; CDR3: CASSQGALDYGYTF
V: TRBV7-2; length: 15; CDR3: CASSLAGTSVYEQYF
V: TRBV5-4; length: 14; CDR3: CASSLGRTGTEAFF
V: TRBV2; length: 14; CDR3: CASSYQVPGQPQHF
V: TRBV4-3; length: 16; CDR3: CASSQRGRTVNTEAFF
V: TRBV19; length: 14; CDR3: CASSRRSSSYEQYF
V: TRBV28; length: 13; CDR3: CASRVISGNTIYF
V: TRBV18; length: 15; CDR3: CASSSTGTQNTEAFF
V: TRBV28; length: 14; CDR3: CASTLGGGPLRAFF
V: TRBV25-1; length: 13; CDR3: CASSGLGNSPLHF
V: TRBV19; length: 16; CDR3: CASSITSGPSTDTQYF
V: TRBV28; length: 12; CDR3: CATLTGEYGYTF
V: TRBV5-1; length: 19; CDR3: CASSSVTGGLLGPNEKLFF
V: TRBV27; length: 16; CDR3: CASSPGTGSVFTEAFF